Described below is a single T cell receptor (beta chain) sequence and its context. Its cognate antigen is unknown. Alongside a J-beta primer mix, a sample-barcoded 5' primer served in a second PCR lasting about 7 to 12 cycles. Unique molecular identifiers of 12 random nucleotides labeled each cDNA. Via MiXCR, TCRdb re-called the 5' RACE reads, giving one row per CDR3 protein. The table lists around 790,000 distinct CDR3 sequences, around 42% of them singletons, with about a fifth in the top ten. CDR3 length: 15 amino acids. In germline, CDR1 is MNHNS, CDR2 SASEGT. V was shortened by 4 bases and J by 6 bases, with 16 bases between the two germline ends. The data are from a study of blood T cells in healthy people across ages. The study, taken as a whole, reports: PBMCs left unsorted prevented a conclusive naive versus antigen-experienced comparison.

The sequence derives from a man in his sixties in good health. The chain joins TRBV6-1 to TRBJ2-4, with D perhaps assigned TRBD1 or TRBD2 (5 bases each). Sequencing was carried out using blood. The CDR3 nucleotides are TGTGCCAGCAGTGCCCGCGGGCAGGGCCGAAACATTCAGTACTTC. Protein: CASSARGQGRNIQYF.